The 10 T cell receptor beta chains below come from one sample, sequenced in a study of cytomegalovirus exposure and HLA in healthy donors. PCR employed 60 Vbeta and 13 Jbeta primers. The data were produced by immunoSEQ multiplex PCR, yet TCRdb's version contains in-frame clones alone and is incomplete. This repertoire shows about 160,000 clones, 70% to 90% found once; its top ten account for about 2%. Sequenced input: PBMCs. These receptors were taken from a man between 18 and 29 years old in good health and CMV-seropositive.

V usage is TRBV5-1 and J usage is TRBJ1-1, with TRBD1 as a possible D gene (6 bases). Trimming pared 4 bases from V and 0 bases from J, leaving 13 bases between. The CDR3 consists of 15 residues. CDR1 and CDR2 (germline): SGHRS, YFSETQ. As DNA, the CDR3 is TGCGCCAGCAGCCAGGGACAAGGCATGAACACTGAAGCTTTCTTT. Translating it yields CASSQGQGMNTEAFF.

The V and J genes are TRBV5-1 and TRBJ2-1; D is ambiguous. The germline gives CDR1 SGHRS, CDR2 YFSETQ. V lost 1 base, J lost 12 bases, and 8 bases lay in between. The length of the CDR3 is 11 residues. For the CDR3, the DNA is TGCGCCAGCAGCTTGAGTCAGGTGCAGTTCTTC. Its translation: CASSLSQVQFF.

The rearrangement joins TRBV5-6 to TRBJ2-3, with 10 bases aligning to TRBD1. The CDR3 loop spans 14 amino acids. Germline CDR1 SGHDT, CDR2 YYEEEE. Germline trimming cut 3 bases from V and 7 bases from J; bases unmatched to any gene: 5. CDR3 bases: TGTGCCAGCAGCTCCTGGGACAGGGGAAATACGCAGTATTTT. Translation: CASSSWDRGNTQYF.

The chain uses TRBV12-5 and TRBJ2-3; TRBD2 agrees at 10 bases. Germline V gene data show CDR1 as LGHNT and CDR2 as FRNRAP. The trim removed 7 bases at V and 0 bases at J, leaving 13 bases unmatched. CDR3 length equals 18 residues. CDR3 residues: CASAMGLAGARSTDTQYF. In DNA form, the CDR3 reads TGTGCTAGTGCCATGGGGCTAGCGGGGGCCCGGAGCACAGATACGCAGTATTTT.

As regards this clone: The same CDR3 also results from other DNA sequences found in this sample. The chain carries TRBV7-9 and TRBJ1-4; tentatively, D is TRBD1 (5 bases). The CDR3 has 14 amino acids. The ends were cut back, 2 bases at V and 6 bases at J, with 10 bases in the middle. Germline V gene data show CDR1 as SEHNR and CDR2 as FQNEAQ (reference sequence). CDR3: CASSLRQGDEKLFF. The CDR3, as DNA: TGTGCCAGCAGCTTACGACAAGGGGATGAAAAACTGTTTTTT.

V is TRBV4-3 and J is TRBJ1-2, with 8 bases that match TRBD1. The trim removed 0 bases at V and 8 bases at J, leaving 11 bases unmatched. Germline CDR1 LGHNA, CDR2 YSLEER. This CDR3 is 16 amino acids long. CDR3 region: CASSQDPAGGSGGYTF. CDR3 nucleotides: TGCGCCAGCAGCCAAGATCCCGCAGGGGGCTCGGGGGGCTACACCTTC.

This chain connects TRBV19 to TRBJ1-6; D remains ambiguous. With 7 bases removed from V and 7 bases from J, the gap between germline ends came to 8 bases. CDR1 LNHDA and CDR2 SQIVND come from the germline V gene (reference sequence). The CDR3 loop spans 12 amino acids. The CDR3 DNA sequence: TGTGCCAGTACCCGAGGGAATTCACCCCTCCACTTT. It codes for CASTRGNSPLHF.

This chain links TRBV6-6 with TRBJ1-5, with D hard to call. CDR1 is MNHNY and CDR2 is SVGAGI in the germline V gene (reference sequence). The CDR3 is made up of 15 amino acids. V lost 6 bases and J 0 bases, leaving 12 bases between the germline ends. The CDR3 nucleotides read TGTGCCAGCAGGTTTTCGACTATTAGCAATCAGCCCCAGCATTTT. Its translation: CASRFSTISNQPQHF.

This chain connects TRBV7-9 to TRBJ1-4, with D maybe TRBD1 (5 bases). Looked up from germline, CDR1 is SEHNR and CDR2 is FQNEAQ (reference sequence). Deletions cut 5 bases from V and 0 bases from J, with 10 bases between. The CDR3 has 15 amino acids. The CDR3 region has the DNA TGTGCCAGCAGCCCCGAGACAGCAACTAATGAAAAACTGTTTTTT. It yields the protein CASSPETATNEKLFF.

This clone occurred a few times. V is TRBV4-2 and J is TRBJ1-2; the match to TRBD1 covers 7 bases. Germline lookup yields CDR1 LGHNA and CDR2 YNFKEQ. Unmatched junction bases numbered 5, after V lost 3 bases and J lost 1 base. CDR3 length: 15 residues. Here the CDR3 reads CASSHPDRINYGYTF. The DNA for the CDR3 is TGTGCCAGCAGCCACCCGGACAGGATTAACTATGGCTACACCTTC.